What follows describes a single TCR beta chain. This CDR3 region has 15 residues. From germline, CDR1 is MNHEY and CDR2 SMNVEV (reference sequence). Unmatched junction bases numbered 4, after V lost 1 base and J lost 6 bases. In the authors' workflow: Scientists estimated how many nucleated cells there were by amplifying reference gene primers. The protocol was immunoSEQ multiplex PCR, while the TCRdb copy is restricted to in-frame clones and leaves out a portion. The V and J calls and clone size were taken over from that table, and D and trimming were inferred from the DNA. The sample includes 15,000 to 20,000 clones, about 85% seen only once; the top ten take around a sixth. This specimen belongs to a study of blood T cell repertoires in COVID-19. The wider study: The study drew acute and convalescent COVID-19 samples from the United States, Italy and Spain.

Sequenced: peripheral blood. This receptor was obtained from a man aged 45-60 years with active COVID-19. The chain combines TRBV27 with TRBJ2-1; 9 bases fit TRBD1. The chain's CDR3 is CASSLWGQGVNEQFF. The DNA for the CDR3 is TGTGCCAGCAGTTTATGGGGACAGGGTGTCAATGAGCAGTTCTTC.